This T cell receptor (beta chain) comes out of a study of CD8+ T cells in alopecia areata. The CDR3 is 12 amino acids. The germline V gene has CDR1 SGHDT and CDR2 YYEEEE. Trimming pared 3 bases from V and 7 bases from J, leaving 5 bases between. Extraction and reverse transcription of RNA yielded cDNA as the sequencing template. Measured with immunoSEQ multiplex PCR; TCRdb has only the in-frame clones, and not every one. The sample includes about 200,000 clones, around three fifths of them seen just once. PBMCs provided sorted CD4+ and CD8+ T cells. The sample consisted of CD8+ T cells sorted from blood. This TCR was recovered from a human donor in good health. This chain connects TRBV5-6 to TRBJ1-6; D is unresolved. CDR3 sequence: CASSSANSPLHF. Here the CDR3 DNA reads TGTGCCAGCAGCTCCGCAAATTCACCCCTCCACTTT.